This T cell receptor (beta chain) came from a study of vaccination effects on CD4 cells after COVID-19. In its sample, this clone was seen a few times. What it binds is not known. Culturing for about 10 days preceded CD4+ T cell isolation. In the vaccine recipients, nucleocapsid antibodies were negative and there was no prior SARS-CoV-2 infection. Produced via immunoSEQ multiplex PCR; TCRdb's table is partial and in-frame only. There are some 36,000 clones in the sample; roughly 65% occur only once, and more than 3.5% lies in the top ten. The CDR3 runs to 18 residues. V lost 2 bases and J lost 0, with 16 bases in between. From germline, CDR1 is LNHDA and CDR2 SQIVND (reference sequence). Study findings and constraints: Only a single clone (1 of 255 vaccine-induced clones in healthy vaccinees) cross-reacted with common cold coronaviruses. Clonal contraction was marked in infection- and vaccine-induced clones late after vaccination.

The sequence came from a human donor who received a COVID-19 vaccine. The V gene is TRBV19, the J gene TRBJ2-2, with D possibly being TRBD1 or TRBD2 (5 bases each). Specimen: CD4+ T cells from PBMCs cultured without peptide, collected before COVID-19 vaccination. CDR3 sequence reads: CASSISLIGTANTGELFF. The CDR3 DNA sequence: TGTGCCAGTAGTATATCCTTAATAGGGACGGCGAACACCGGGGAGCTGTTTTTT.